The rows below give T cell receptor beta chains drawn from one sample of a study of blood T cell repertoires in COVID-19. This table comes from immunoSEQ multiplex PCR, and its TCRdb copy is limited to in-frame clones, with some not included. Here the sample spans around 31,000 clones, approximately 90% being singletons. The sample comprised peripheral blood. The source of these receptors is a man in his sixties with acute or convalescent COVID-19. Both conserved end residues are part of each CDR3. D genes are given only for firm matches. Clone size appears in some rows only: once, few, many, or a class for an expanded clone.

>TRBD1|TRBV19|-|TRBJ2-1
CASSRDRSSYNEQFF
TGTGCCAGCTCAAGGGACAGGAGCTCCTACAATGAGCAGTTCTTC
>TRBD1|TRBV6-2/TRBV6-3|-|TRBJ2-1
CASSYAGGKFNEQFF
TGTGCCAGCAGTTACGCAGGGGGTAAATTCAATGAGCAGTTCTTC
>TRBD1|TRBV6-5|-|TRBJ2-2
CASSLDRGLTGELFF
TGTGCCAGCAGTTTGGACAGGGGGCTTACCGGGGAGCTGTTTTTT
>-|TRBV20-1|-|TRBJ1-6
CSASGQNNSPLHF
TGCAGTGCTAGTGGGCAGAATAATTCACCCCTCCACTTT
>-|TRBV15|-|TRBJ2-1
CATSRDGHNDNEQFF
TGTGCCACCAGCAGAGATGGACACAACGACAATGAGCAGTTCTTC
>-|TRBV9|-|TRBJ1-1
CASSGLGETEAFF
TGTGCCAGCAGCGGTCTGGGAGAGACTGAAGCTTTCTTT
>-|TRBV19|-|TRBJ1-2
CASSPTVSNYGYTF
TGTGCCAGTAGTCCGACAGTTTCTAACTATGGCTACACCTTC
>-|TRBV12-2|-|TRBJ1-5
CASRSDRENQPQHF
TGTGCAAGTCGCTCGGACAGGGAAAATCAGCCCCAGCATTTT
>-|TRBV12-3/TRBV12-4|-|TRBJ1-2
CASSFGSSVGYTF
TGTGCCAGCAGTTTCGGGAGCTCAGTTGGCTACACCTTC
>-|TRBV18|-|TRBJ1-3
CASSPLPGITGNTIYF
TGTGCCAGCTCACCACTGCCAGGGATCACTGGAAACACCATATATTTT
>-|TRBV5-5|few|TRBJ2-1
CASSQTGAPYNEQFF
TGTGCCAGCAGCCAGACAGGAGCACCTTACAATGAGCAGTTCTTC
>-|TRBV24-1|once|TRBJ2-1
CATSERGGKSYNEQFF
TGTGCCACCAGTGAGCGAGGGGGTAAAAGCTACAATGAGCAGTTCTTC
>TRBD1|TRBV7-2|-|TRBJ2-7
CASSRDRGYEQYF
TGTGCCAGCAGTCGGGACAGGGGCTACGAGCAGTACTTC
>-|TRBV7-2|-|TRBJ1-2
CASSSRTGGYGYTF
TGTGCCAGCAGCTCCCGGACGGGGGGCTATGGCTACACCTTC
>TRBD1|TRBV30|-|TRBJ1-1
CAFTAGGITEAFF
TGTGCCTTCACAGCAGGGGGTATCACTGAAGCTTTCTTT
>TRBD1|TRBV2|-|TRBJ2-7
CASSRDRAYEQYF
TGTGCCAGCAGCCGGGACAGAGCCTACGAGCAGTACTTC
>TRBD1|TRBV7-2|-|TRBJ2-7
CASSRQGERFYEQYF
TGTGCCAGCAGTCGACAGGGAGAGCGTTTCTACGAGCAGTACTTC
>-|TRBV21-1|-|TRBJ2-1
CASSKNERPQWQFF
TGTGCCAGCAGCAAAAACGAGAGGCCTCAATGGCAGTTCTTC
>-|TRBV5-6|-|TRBJ2-5
CASSLRGEGSQGETQYF
TGTGCCAGCAGCTTGAGAGGGGAGGGCAGTCAGGGGGAGACCCAGTACTTC
>TRBD1|TRBV6-2/TRBV6-3|-|TRBJ2-7
CASSSPRQGAYEQYF
TGTGCCAGCAGCAGCCCGAGACAGGGGGCCTACGAGCAGTACTTC
>TRBD1|TRBV7-3|once|TRBJ2-3
CASSRYRGGTDTQYF
TGTGCCAGCAGCCGATACAGGGGAGGCACAGATACGCAGTATTTT
>-|TRBV19|-|TRBJ2-7
CASSIVGRGEYEQYF
TGTGCCAGTAGTATAGTTGGCAGGGGTGAGTACGAGCAGTACTTC
>-|TRBV2|-|TRBJ1-1
CASIGGTEAFF
TGTGCCAGCATTGGAGGTACTGAAGCTTTCTTT
>TRBD1|TRBV6-6|-|TRBJ1-1
CASSLDRASTEAFF
TGTGCCAGCAGTTTGGACAGGGCGAGCACTGAAGCTTTCTTT
>-|TRBV2|-|TRBJ1-1
CATALQGGGTEAFF
TGTGCCACCGCCCTACAGGGAGGGGGCACTGAAGCTTTCTTT
>-|TRBV25-1|once|TRBJ1-1
CASSEGIRRHF
TGTGCCAGCAGTGAAGGCATCCGCCGCCACTTT
>TRBD1|TRBV2|-|TRBJ2-5
CASSGDSGLKTQYF
TGTGCCAGCAGCGGGGACAGCGGATTAAAGACCCAGTACTTC
>TRBD1|TRBV7-3|-|TRBJ1-2
CASSMNPGQGRSIYGYTF
TGTGCCAGCAGCATGAACCCGGGACAGGGGCGCTCCATCTATGGCTACACCTTC
>-|TRBV21-1|-|TRBJ2-2
CASRPRRGRGRTSSAGELFF
TGTGCCAGCAGACCTCGACGGGGCAGGGGGAGGACTAGCTCGGCCGGGGAGCTGTTTTTT
>TRBD1|TRBV5-1|-|TRBJ2-7
CASGEQGAGEQYF
TGCGCCAGCGGGGAACAGGGGGCGGGTGAGCAGTACTTC
>-|TRBV5-1|-|TRBJ1-1
CASSLVGQNTEAFF
TGCGCCAGCAGCTTGGTAGGACAGAACACTGAAGCTTTCTTT
>TRBD1|TRBV5-8|-|TRBJ2-3
CASSFSWDRDTDTQYF
TGTGCCAGCAGCTTTTCGTGGGACAGGGACACAGATACGCAGTATTTT
>-|TRBV18|once|TRBJ1-3
CASSPPPGSGNTIYF
TGTGCCAGCTCACCACCACCAGGGTCTGGAAACACCATATATTTT
>-|TRBV27|-|TRBJ2-3
CASSSTSGLADTQYF
TGTGCCAGCAGTTCCACCTCTGGTCTAGCAGATACGCAGTATTTT
>TRBD1|TRBV7-9|-|TRBJ1-1
CASSSPTGFEAFF
TGTGCCAGCAGCTCCCCGACAGGGTTTGAAGCTTTCTTT
>-|TRBV18|-|TRBJ1-2
CASSSRTVSLQGYTF
TGTGCCAGCTCGTCCAGGACAGTCTCGTTACAGGGCTACACCTTC
>-|TRBV18|-|TRBJ1-1
CASYRDKNTEAFF
TGTGCCAGCTACCGGGACAAGAACACTGAAGCTTTCTTT
>TRBD1|TRBV7-8|-|TRBJ1-5
CASSLAPRQGEDNQPQHF
TGTGCCAGCAGCTTAGCCCCTAGACAGGGTGAGGACAATCAGCCCCAGCATTTT
>TRBD2|TRBV27|once|TRBJ2-1
CASSSLAGGENEQFF
TGTGCCAGCAGTTCGCTAGCGGGAGGGGAAAACGAGCAGTTCTTC
>-|TRBV30|-|TRBJ1-5
CAWSVVSGNQPQHF
TGTGCCTGGAGTGTAGTTAGTGGCAATCAGCCCCAGCATTTT
>TRBD2|TRBV2|-|TRBJ2-1
CASRRTPRPSGYNEQFF
TGTGCCAGCAGGAGGACCCCAAGACCTAGCGGCTACAATGAGCAGTTCTTC
>-|TRBV24-1|-|TRBJ2-1
CATRRSSYNEQFF
TGTGCCACCAGGCGAAGCTCCTACAATGAGCAGTTCTTC
>TRBD1|TRBV4-1|-|TRBJ1-5
CASSPGTGGNQPQHF
TGCGCCAGCAGCCCCGGGACAGGGGGCAATCAGCCCCAGCATTTT
>-|TRBV20-1|-|TRBJ2-1
CSASREVLFNEQFF
TGCAGTGCTAGTCGAGAGGTTTTGTTCAATGAGCAGTTCTTC
>-|TRBV7-2|-|TRBJ2-3
CASSLESGITDTQYF
TGTGCCAGCAGCTTAGAGAGCGGAATCACAGATACGCAGTATTTT
>-|TRBV5-1|-|TRBJ2-5
CASSFDSFQETQYF
TGCGCCAGCAGCTTCGACAGCTTCCAAGAGACCCAGTACTTC
>TRBD1|TRBV29-1|-|TRBJ2-7
CSVTTGRSYEQYF
TGCAGCGTTACGACAGGGAGATCCTACGAGCAGTACTTC
>-|TRBV6-2/TRBV6-3|-|TRBJ2-1
CASSAASPYNEQFF
TGTGCCAGCAGCGCAGCGTCTCCCTACAATGAGCAGTTCTTC
>-|TRBV30|-|TRBJ1-4
CAWSGHAGDGEKLFF
TGTGCCTGGAGTGGTCATGCAGGGGACGGAGAAAAACTGTTTTTT
>-|TRBV19|-|TRBJ1-3
CASKTGTSDGNTIYF
TGTGCCAGTAAAACAGGGACCTCTGATGGAAACACCATATATTTT
>-|TRBV5-5|-|TRBJ2-1
CASSVLSGLYNEQFF
TGTGCCAGCAGCGTCCTTTCAGGGCTTTACAATGAGCAGTTCTTC
>-|TRBV11-3|once|TRBJ1-2
CASSLGIFGDGYTF
TGTGCCAGCAGCTTAGGAATCTTCGGGGATGGCTACACCTTC
>-|TRBV6-2/TRBV6-3|-|TRBJ1-2
CASSFAPRTANYGYTF
TGTGCCAGCAGTTTTGCCCCAAGGACAGCTAACTATGGCTACACCTTC
>TRBD1|TRBV5-1|-|TRBJ2-2
CASSLEAGTGGVTGELFF
TGCGCCAGCAGCTTGGAGGCCGGGACAGGGGGTGTCACCGGGGAGCTGTTTTTT
>TRBD1|TRBV27|once|TRBJ1-1
CASRDRDLNTEAFF
TGTGCCAGCAGAGACAGGGATTTAAACACTGAAGCTTTCTTT